The rows below give T cell receptor beta chains drawn from one sample of a study of control samples from healthy donors and cancer patients. Clones were sequenced by immunoSEQ multiplex PCR, and TCRdb holds only the in-frame ones, with some missing. Among about 110,000 clones listed, 88% were seen once. Material for sequencing was PBMCs. The receptors were sampled from a woman aged 55-70 years with lung cancer. The CDR3 runs from the conserved cysteine through the conserved F or W. Fields, in order: CDR3 protein, CDR3 DNA, clone size, D gene, V gene, J gene. A D gene is named only where the DNA matches it firmly. Not every row has a clone size; where given, it reads once, few, many or a size class.

cdr3_aa: CASSLGTGEYNYGYTF; cdr3_nt: TGCGCCAGCAGCTTGGGGACAGGGGAGTATAACTATGGCTACACCTTC; clone_size: .; d_call: TRBD1; v_call: TRBV5-1; j_call: TRBJ1-2
cdr3_aa: CASSLRPGTSGHGGELFF; cdr3_nt: TGTGCCAGCAGCTTAAGACCCGGGACTAGCGGGCACGGTGGGGAGCTGTTTTTT; clone_size: .; d_call: TRBD2; v_call: TRBV7-6; j_call: TRBJ2-2
cdr3_aa: CASSLVGDPNGEQYF; cdr3_nt: TGCGCCAGCAGCTTGGTGGGGGACCCCAATGGAGAGCAGTACTTC; clone_size: .; d_call: .; v_call: TRBV5-1; j_call: TRBJ2-7
cdr3_aa: CASRLLYEQYF; cdr3_nt: TGTGCCAGCAGATTACTATACGAGCAGTACTTC; clone_size: .; d_call: .; v_call: TRBV28; j_call: TRBJ2-7
cdr3_aa: CASSPGLAGSVYEQYF; cdr3_nt: TGTGCCAGCAGCCCTGGTCTAGCGGGCTCTGTTTACGAGCAGTACTTC; clone_size: once; d_call: TRBD2; v_call: TRBV4-2; j_call: TRBJ2-7
cdr3_aa: CASSHTTSGEQYF; cdr3_nt: TGTGCCAGCAGCCACACAACCTCGGGGGAGCAGTACTTC; clone_size: .; d_call: .; v_call: TRBV3-1/TRBV3-2; j_call: TRBJ2-7
cdr3_aa: CAPQGRQGVAYGYTF; cdr3_nt: TGTGCCCCTCAAGGCCGACAGGGGGTTGCCTATGGCTACACCTTC; clone_size: .; d_call: TRBD1; v_call: TRBV5-3; j_call: TRBJ1-2
cdr3_aa: CASSELGELQGLRGYTF; cdr3_nt: TGTGCCAGCAGTGAATTAGGTGAATTACAGGGTCTAAGGGGCTACACCTTC; clone_size: .; d_call: .; v_call: TRBV25-1; j_call: TRBJ1-2
cdr3_aa: CASRIQGGVNYGYTF; cdr3_nt: TGTGCCAGCAGAATCCAGGGTGGAGTTAACTATGGCTACACCTTC; clone_size: .; d_call: .; v_call: TRBV6-5; j_call: TRBJ1-2
cdr3_aa: CASSFWTGLTGELFF; cdr3_nt: TGTGCCAGCAGTTTCTGGACAGGGCTCACCGGGGAGCTGTTTTTT; clone_size: .; d_call: TRBD1; v_call: TRBV6-5; j_call: TRBJ2-2
cdr3_aa: CASSFMGQETQYF; cdr3_nt: TGTGCCAGCAGTTTTATGGGGCAAGAGACCCAGTACTTC; clone_size: .; d_call: .; v_call: TRBV12-3/TRBV12-4; j_call: TRBJ2-5
cdr3_aa: CASSPGTSGGAGTDTQYF; cdr3_nt: TGTGCCAGCAGCCCCGGGACTAGCGGGGGGGCGGGCACAGATACGCAGTATTTT; clone_size: .; d_call: TRBD2; v_call: TRBV9; j_call: TRBJ2-3
cdr3_aa: CSARSPFEQFF; cdr3_nt: TGCAGTGCTAGATCCCCTTTTGAGCAGTTCTTC; clone_size: .; d_call: .; v_call: TRBV20-1; j_call: TRBJ2-1
cdr3_aa: CASSNRGANYGYTF; cdr3_nt: TGTGCCAGCAGCAACAGGGGAGCCAACTATGGCTACACCTTC; clone_size: .; d_call: TRBD1; v_call: TRBV3-1/TRBV3-2; j_call: TRBJ1-2
cdr3_aa: CASSAGRGPSPLHF; cdr3_nt: TGTGCCAGCAGTGCGGGCCGGGGGCCCTCACCCCTCCACTTT; clone_size: .; d_call: .; v_call: TRBV2; j_call: TRBJ1-6
cdr3_aa: CASSKKGPKRSLSGQGDYGYTF; cdr3_nt: TGTGCCAGCAGCAAAAAAGGCCCTAAAAGGTCCCTCTCCGGACAGGGAGACTATGGCTACACCTTC; clone_size: .; d_call: .; v_call: TRBV21-1; j_call: TRBJ1-2
cdr3_aa: CASSTVGGRGMPQHF; cdr3_nt: TGTGCCAGCAGTACCGTAGGGGGGCGCGGGATGCCCCAGCATTTT; clone_size: .; d_call: .; v_call: TRBV6-5; j_call: TRBJ1-5
cdr3_aa: CASSSVVGEQYF; cdr3_nt: TGTGCCAGCAGTTCCGTTGTGGGGGAGCAGTACTTC; clone_size: .; d_call: .; v_call: TRBV27; j_call: TRBJ2-7
cdr3_aa: CASRGGQHYNSPLHF; cdr3_nt: TGTGCCAGCAGGGGGGGACAGCACTATAATTCACCCCTCCACTTT; clone_size: .; d_call: TRBD1; v_call: TRBV28; j_call: TRBJ1-6
cdr3_aa: CAIPRGNYGYTF; cdr3_nt: TGTGCCATCCCCAGGGGGAACTATGGCTACACCTTC; clone_size: .; d_call: TRBD1; v_call: TRBV10-3; j_call: TRBJ1-2
cdr3_aa: CASSRQGGRETQYF; cdr3_nt: TGCGCCAGCAGTCGACAGGGGGGGCGGGAGACCCAGTACTTC; clone_size: .; d_call: TRBD1; v_call: TRBV5-1; j_call: TRBJ2-5
cdr3_aa: CAWSVVKETQYF; cdr3_nt: TGTGCCTGGAGTGTAGTCAAGGAGACCCAGTACTTC; clone_size: .; d_call: .; v_call: TRBV30; j_call: TRBJ2-5
cdr3_aa: CASSLWGSYEQYF; cdr3_nt: TGTGCCAGCAGCTTGTGGGGCAGCTACGAGCAGTACTTC; clone_size: .; d_call: .; v_call: TRBV5-6; j_call: TRBJ2-7
cdr3_aa: CASSLLTGEGDTEAFF; cdr3_nt: TGCGCCAGCAGCTTGCTGACAGGGGAAGGGGACACTGAAGCTTTCTTT; clone_size: .; d_call: TRBD1; v_call: TRBV5-1; j_call: TRBJ1-1